This TCR beta chain comes out of a study of T cell responses to AZD1222 COVID-19 vaccine (dated by TCRdb to about 2021). Some background on the complete study: AZD1222 recipients with second doses at about 4 weeks or about 12 weeks were pooled, because spike-specific TCR depth and breadth did not differ between schedules. A total of just over 230 trial participants underwent TCR sequencing, of whom under 220 had received two doses of AZD1222 and around 26 had received two doses of the MenACWY control vaccine. Trial participants were enrolled into age subgroups of 18-55, 56-69 and 70-plus years, which contained 148, 28 and 57 TCR-sequenced participants, respectively. Points the paper makes about the study in general: Participants were mostly white British, with more females than males. The authors suggested clonal diversity may have been underestimated. Because no day 14 peak-response samples were available, repertoires were characterized only after the peak T cell response. CD4 TCRs associated with the vaccine covered the entire spike protein, and the dominant responses were in regions 160-218 and 743-854. A significant rise in spike-specific TCR breadth and depth was observed after two AZD1222 doses relative to day 0 and relative to MenACWY recipients. Nearly half of unique spike-specific TCRs reportedly recognized epitopes outside regions mutated in the B.1.351 and B.1.1.7 variants. Only five to seven AZD1222 recipients were SARS-CoV-2 seropositive at baseline, limiting conclusions about previously exposed vaccinees. The 56-69-year group was small, and its depth increase did not reach significance, likely because of low power.

The CDR3 regions of human TCRbeta chains were analyzed by immunosequencing. Processing in the source paper ran as follows. TCRs in the repertoires were compared against a reference library of SARS-CoV-2-specific TCRs that had been generated with the MIRA antigen-specificity platform. Breadth was defined as the fraction of unique TCRs that were SARS-CoV-2-associated. Depth was defined as the fraction of total T cells that were SARS-CoV-2-associated. Using the MIRA data, each spike-specific TCR was mapped to the spike region that the TCR reacts to and placed in a CD4 or CD8 class. Log10-transformed breadth and depth values were compared by one-way ANOVA with Sidak's multiple comparisons tests. TCRdb stores this immuneACCESS table with in-frame sequences only. Part of the clones is absent; in the studies checked, under half of the shortfall reflects unresolved V genes, and no reason is known for the rest. That table supplies the V and J calls and clone size; D and trimming were determined from the DNA. Across this sample there are 150,000 to 200,000 clones, with around 90% seen only once. About 1.4% of the sample is held by the ten biggest clonotypes.

From the cysteine through the phenylalanine, the CDR3 covers 14 amino acids. CDR3 DNA is the only sequence kept; it has 42 bases, read in frame from the first base. CDR1 SNHLY and CDR2 FYNNEI are derived from the germline V gene. Trimming removed 6 bases from V and 4 bases from J, leaving 13 bases between the germline ends. On this clone: What this receptor recognizes is not known. The record has no base qualities; no much larger clone is one base away.

The sample's time point, from its label and the paper: baseline before first vaccination. The vaccinee samples were drawn from two UK trials, COV001 and COV002, one of which was a single-blind randomized controlled phase 2/3 trial testing AZD1222 (ChAdOx1 nCoV-19) in healthy adults. Trial participant PBMC samples were collected at day 0 and day 28 after the second dose for TCRbeta chain sequencing. This clonotype originated in an adult in good health. The source was peripheral blood, collected on day 0 of AZD1222 vaccination. This chain joins TRBV2 to TRBJ1-3; the best D guess is TRBD1, with 6 bases matching. The DNA reads as follows: TGTGCCAGCAGCCCAGGGGTACTCGGAAACACCATATATTTT. It translates to CASSPGVLGNTIYF.